The 17 T cell receptor beta chains listed next were all sequenced from one sample in a study of T-cell reconstitution after alpha-beta-depleted transplantation in children. A TCRbeta library incorporating unique molecular identifiers was prepared. TCRdb fed the PCR reads into MiXCR, producing one record per CDR3 protein. The sample contains about 980,000 distinct CDR3 sequences, around 30% of which appear only once. The sample here was PBMCs, mostly from graft donor cells, taken 360 days after TCRalphabeta/CD19-depleted stem cell transplant. The receptor set was obtained from a boy under three years old who had a stem cell transplant for SCID, so the T cells may come from the graft donor.

The chain joins TRBV7-9 to TRBJ2-3, with D unclear. With 5 bases removed from V and 0 bases from J, the gap between germline ends came to 12 bases. The CDR3 is 15 residues long. CDR1 SEHNR and CDR2 FQNEAQ come from the germline V gene (reference sequence). The CDR3 is CASSLRRSSTDTQYF. The CDR3 nucleotides are TGTGCCAGCAGCCTCCGCCGGTCTAGCACAGATACGCAGTATTTT.

This clonotype was seen many times. This sequence joins TRBV15 and TRBJ2-2; no definite D call. V was pared by 0 bases and J by 2 bases, with 4 bases between. CDR3 size: 14 residues. Per the germline V gene, CDR1 is LNHNV and CDR2 is YYDKDF (reference sequence). CDR3 coding DNA: TGTGCCACCAGCAGAGATCTTAACACCGGGGAGCTGTTTTTT. Its translation: CATSRDLNTGELFF.

This clonotype has more than one count but fewer than ten. The gene calls are TRBV12-3 or TRBV12-4 and TRBJ1-2, with D tentatively TRBD1 (6 bases). This CDR3 contains 14 residues. Trimming removed 2 bases from V and 6 bases from J, with 13 bases in between. CDR3 nucleotides: TGTGCCAGCAGTTTAAGGGGGGGACGGGATGGCTACACCTTC. Residues: CASSLRGGRDGYTF.

This clonotype has a handful of counts. The V and J genes are TRBV27 and TRBJ2-2; D unresolved. The ends were cut back, 2 bases at V and 4 bases at J, with 14 bases in the middle. Germline V lookup: CDR1 MNHEY, CDR2 SMNVEV (reference sequence). This CDR3 spans 16 amino acids. The CDR3 DNA sequence: TGTGCCAGCAGTTTAAGACGGGCTGTGGCCACCGGGGAGCTGTTTTTT. Its protein is CASSLRRAVATGELFF.

This chain uses TRBV3-1 with TRBJ2-6; maybe TRBD2 (6 bases). The V gene lost 4 bases and the J gene lost 0 bases, with 13 bases spanning the gap. Per germline, CDR1 LGHDT and CDR2 YNNKEL (reference sequence). The CDR3 is 17 residues long. The CDR3 sequence is CASSPGAGSSGANVLTF. CDR3 nucleotides: TGTGCCAGCAGCCCCGGGGCGGGGAGCTCTGGGGCCAACGTCCTGACTTTC.

The V and J genes are TRBV4-1 and TRBJ2-7; no firm D call. Germline CDR1 MGHRA, CDR2 YSYEKL. The CDR3 is made up of 16 amino acids. Trimming took 1 base from V and 0 from J, leaving 13 bases between them. Here the CDR3 reads CASSQGHSPLSYEQYF. Here the CDR3 DNA reads TGCGCCAGCAGCCAAGGGCATTCCCCACTCTCCTACGAGCAGTACTTC.

The chain couples TRBV5-1 to TRBJ2-2; D gene unclear. The CDR3 contains 15 residues. The germline gives CDR1 SGHRS, CDR2 YFSETQ. Trimming took off 1 base at V and 0 bases at J, with 7 bases between the two ends. The CDR3 is CASSLIRPNTGELFF. The CDR3, as DNA: TGCGCCAGCAGCTTGATTCGGCCGAACACCGGGGAGCTGTTTTTT.

The V call is TRBV20-1, the J call TRBJ2-5; TRBD1 agrees at 10 bases. Trimming at V came to 1 base and at J to 5 bases, leaving 7 bases not matched to a gene. CDR3 length equals 15 residues. The germline CDR1 and CDR2 sequences are DFQATT and SNEGSKA (reference sequence). The chain's CDR3 is CSARGPTGGDETQYF. DNA of the CDR3: TGCAGTGCTAGAGGTCCGACAGGGGGCGATGAGACCCAGTACTTC.

This sequence joins TRBV7-9 and TRBJ2-7, with D maybe TRBD1 (6 bases). Trimming shortened V by 5 bases and J by 0 bases, and 14 bases separated the two germline ends. Germline assignment: CDR1 SEHNR and CDR2 FQNEAQ (reference sequence). This CDR3 region has 15 residues. The CDR3 DNA follows: TGTGCCAGCAGCCCCCCAGGGGCAAGCTCCTACGAGCAGTACTTC. Amino acids: CASSPPGASSYEQYF.

This clonotype came up many times. The chain combines TRBV9 with TRBJ2-3; 7 nucleotides align to TRBD2. Germline V gene data show CDR1 as SGDLS and CDR2 as YYNGEE. The CDR3 is 16 amino acids. The V and J ends lost 4 bases and 0 bases, in that order; junction bases with no gene match: 8. The CDR3, as DNA: TGTGCCAGCAGCCGCTTCGCGGGGGTTAGCACAGATACGCAGTATTTT. Translated, it gives CASSRFAGVSTDTQYF.

This clonotype was seen a few times. V usage is TRBV2 and J usage is TRBJ1-1, with D hard to call. V shed 5 bases and J shed 6 bases, with 4 bases lying between them. Germline V gene lookup returns CDR1 SNHLY and CDR2 FYNNEI. This CDR3 contains 10 residues. This CDR3 reads CASSWSEAFF. CDR3 nucleotide sequence: TGTGCCAGCAGTTGGTCTGAAGCTTTCTTT.

This clonotype was counted at least ten times. J is TRBJ1-1 and V is TRBV12-3 or TRBV12-4; no clear D. Trimming left V 4 bases short and J 1 base short, with 16 bases between. The CDR3 spans 16 residues. The CDR3 sequence: CASSSASHDGNTEAFF. The CDR3 DNA follows: TGTGCCAGCAGTTCCGCATCCCACGACGGGAACACTGAAGCTTTCTTT.

Written as DNA, the CDR3 is TGTGCCAGCAGCTGGCTCGCCGGGACAGCAGCCTACGAGCAGTACTTC. Encoded protein: CASSWLAGTAAYEQYF. The chain carries TRBV7-2 and TRBJ2-7, with 7 nucleotides matching TRBD1. The V gene's germline CDR1 is SGHTA and CDR2 FQGNSA. Trimming at V came to 4 bases and at J to 2 bases, leaving 11 bases not matched to a gene. The CDR3 extends over 16 amino acids.

The rearrangement links TRBV3-1 to TRBJ1-1; D remains ambiguous. CDR1 and CDR2 from the germline V gene are LGHDT and YNNKEL (reference sequence). The CDR3 sequence is 15 residues long. With 4 bases removed from V and 0 bases from J, the gap between germline ends came to 12 bases. The CDR3 reads CASSPTPDLNTEAFF. The CDR3 nucleotides are TGTGCCAGCAGCCCTACCCCGGACTTGAACACTGAAGCTTTCTTT.

The chain combines TRBV29-1 with TRBJ2-2; D is unclear. Per the germline V gene, CDR1 is SQVTM and CDR2 is ANQGSEA. V shed 0 bases and J shed 5 bases, with 7 bases lying between them. This CDR3 comprises 13 residues. CDR3: CSVEDLVTGELFF. As DNA, the CDR3 is TGCAGCGTTGAAGATTTGGTAACCGGGGAGCTGTTTTTT.

This chain joins TRBV3-1 and TRBJ2-1, with 8 nucleotides matching TRBD2. Looked up from germline, CDR1 is LGHDT and CDR2 is YNNKEL (reference sequence). The CDR3 runs 17 residues. J lost 4 bases, V lost 0 bases, and 8 bases had no gene match. CDR3 protein: CASSQDPLGRAYNEQFF. The DNA of the CDR3 is TGTGCCAGCAGCCAAGACCCACTCGGGAGGGCTTACAATGAGCAGTTCTTC.

The chain uses TRBV21-1 and TRBJ1-2; the table's D call of TRBD1 was not tested on the DNA. TRBV21-1 is a pseudogene locus. CDR3 size: 14 residues. CDR3 in amino acids: CASSKGTGFGGYTF. The CDR3 DNA is TGTGCCAGCAGCAAAGGGACAGGATTTGGTGGCTACACCTTC.